This is a list of T cell receptor beta chains from one sample in a study of T cell changes during pregnancy in multiple sclerosis. The method was immunoSEQ multiplex PCR; TCRdb's version includes in-frame clones alone and lacks a portion of them. The sample holds about 55,000 clones, around 89% seen once. Material: CD4+ T cells from peripheral blood mononuclear cells, obtained in the first trimester of pregnancy. The receptors were gathered from a female donor with multiple sclerosis, enrolled in a pregnancy study. The CDR3 runs from the conserved cysteine through the conserved F or W. A D gene is named only where the DNA matches it firmly. The size of a clone is reported for some rows only, either as once, few or many, or as a class for expanded clones.

CDR3: CASNPDRGQRVGGYTF
DNA: TGTGCCAGCAACCCGGACAGGGGGCAAAGAGTGGGTGGCTACACCTTC
J: TRBJ1-2
D: TRBD1
V: TRBV5-6
size: NA

CDR3: CASSSLTSGPYYNEQFF
DNA: TGTGCCAGCAGCTCACTGACTAGCGGTCCCTACTACAATGAGCAGTTCTTC
J: TRBJ2-1
D: TRBD2
V: TRBV7-9
size: NA

CDR3: CASSLDLGRGTQAFF
DNA: TGTGCCAGCAGCTTAGATTTGGGGAGGGGAACTCAAGCTTTCTTT
J: TRBJ1-1
D: NA
V: TRBV7-6
size: NA

CDR3: CASSLRGGNTEAFF
DNA: TGTGCCAGCAGCTTAAGGGGGGGTAACACTGAAGCTTTCTTT
J: TRBJ1-1
D: NA
V: TRBV11-3
size: NA

CDR3: CASSSGPHQAGELFF
DNA: TGTGCCAGCAGCTCAGGGCCCCACCAGGCCGGGGAGCTGTTTTTT
J: TRBJ2-2
D: NA
V: TRBV7-6
size: NA

CDR3: CASIPSNTGELFF
DNA: TGTGCCAGCATTCCCTCGAACACCGGGGAGCTGTTTTTT
J: TRBJ2-2
D: NA
V: TRBV28
size: NA

CDR3: CASSYNRGAYGYTF
DNA: TGTGCCAGCAGTTACAACAGGGGTGCCTATGGCTACACCTTC
J: TRBJ1-2
D: TRBD1
V: TRBV6-5
size: NA

CDR3: CASSLAGVGEQYF
DNA: TGTGCCAGCAGCTTAGCCGGGGTGGGCGAGCAGTACTTC
J: TRBJ2-7
D: NA
V: TRBV11-2
size: NA

CDR3: CASSSSVGDTGELFF
DNA: TGTGCCAGCAGCTCCAGCGTCGGAGACACCGGGGAGCTGTTTTTT
J: TRBJ2-2
D: NA
V: TRBV13
size: NA

CDR3: CAWSVPFVFPGELFF
DNA: TGTGCCTGGAGTGTTCCCTTTGTATTTCCCGGGGAGCTGTTTTTT
J: TRBJ2-2
D: NA
V: TRBV30
size: NA

CDR3: CASAIRGRDTEAFF
DNA: TGTGCCAGTGCTATCAGGGGTAGAGACACTGAAGCTTTCTTT
J: TRBJ1-1
D: NA
V: TRBV19
size: few

CDR3: CASSQHHRGLNTEAFF
DNA: TGCGCCAGCAGCCAACACCACAGGGGTCTGAACACTGAAGCTTTCTTT
J: TRBJ1-1
D: TRBD1
V: TRBV4-3
size: NA

CDR3: CASSELRGTQYF
DNA: TGTGCCAGCAGCGAACTAAGAGGGACCCAGTACTTC
J: TRBJ2-5
D: NA
V: TRBV7-2
size: NA

CDR3: CASPPTGTGNYGYTF
DNA: TGTGCCAGCCCTCCGACGGGGACAGGGAATTATGGCTACACCTTC
J: TRBJ1-2
D: TRBD1
V: TRBV18
size: NA

CDR3: CASSLGTSGTSSEQYF
DNA: TGCGCCAGCAGCCTGGGGACTAGCGGGACCTCATCCGAGCAGTACTTC
J: TRBJ2-7
D: TRBD2
V: TRBV4-1
size: NA

CDR3: CASSLVAGRTYNEQFF
DNA: TGTGCCAGCAGCTTAGTTGCCGGGAGAACCTACAATGAGCAGTTCTTC
J: TRBJ2-1
D: NA
V: TRBV11-2
size: NA

CDR3: CASRREPETQYF
DNA: TGTGCCAGCAGAAGGGAGCCCGAGACCCAGTACTTC
J: TRBJ2-5
D: NA
V: TRBV2
size: NA

CDR3: CASSRTVSYEQYF
DNA: TGCGCCAGCAGCCGGACAGTTTCCTACGAGCAGTACTTC
J: TRBJ2-7
D: NA
V: TRBV10-2
size: few

CDR3: CAWSRTSGLIEQYF
DNA: TGTGCCTGGAGCCGGACTAGCGGGTTGATCGAGCAGTACTTC
J: TRBJ2-7
D: TRBD2
V: TRBV30
size: once

CDR3: CASSYSLMGARETQYF
DNA: TGTGCCAGCAGTTACTCGTTGATGGGGGCGCGAGAGACCCAGTACTTC
J: TRBJ2-5
D: NA
V: TRBV6-5
size: NA

CDR3: CSVVLPPSGNTIYF
DNA: TGCAGCGTAGTTCTACCCCCCTCTGGAAACACCATATATTTT
J: TRBJ1-3
D: NA
V: TRBV29-1
size: NA

CDR3: CASSISTGSGTQYF
DNA: TGTGCCAGCAGCATATCGACAGGGTCGGGGACCCAGTACTTC
J: TRBJ2-5
D: TRBD1
V: TRBV11-2
size: NA

CDR3: CASSSRRAAEAFF
DNA: TGTGCCAGCAGCAGCAGGAGGGCTGCTGAAGCTTTCTTT
J: TRBJ1-1
D: NA
V: TRBV6-5
size: NA

CDR3: CASSPGWPRGYTF
DNA: TGTGCCAGCAGCCCAGGGTGGCCGCGTGGCTACACCTTC
J: TRBJ1-2
D: NA
V: TRBV11-2
size: NA

CDR3: CASRNRETGNTIYF
DNA: TGTGCCAGCAGAAACAGGGAGACTGGAAACACCATATATTTT
J: TRBJ1-3
D: NA
V: TRBV5-5
size: NA

CDR3: CASTPGGRATDTQYF
DNA: TGTGCCAGCACTCCCGGCGGGAGGGCCACAGATACGCAGTATTTT
J: TRBJ2-3
D: TRBD2
V: TRBV5-6
size: NA

CDR3: CASRLTGGQPLAQFF
DNA: TGTGCCAGCAGATTGACAGGGGGACAGCCCCTGGCGCAGTTCTTC
J: TRBJ2-1
D: TRBD1
V: TRBV6-1
size: few

CDR3: CASSKTGTVSYEQYF
DNA: TGTGCCAGCAGTAAAACCGGGACAGTCTCCTACGAGCAGTACTTC
J: TRBJ2-7
D: TRBD1
V: TRBV28
size: NA

CDR3: CASSQVIQSNEKLFF
DNA: TGCGCCAGCAGCCAAGTTATACAGTCTAATGAAAAACTGTTTTTT
J: TRBJ1-4
D: NA
V: TRBV4-1
size: once

CDR3: CASSQDSGNTEAFF
DNA: TGCGCCAGCAGCCAAGATTCAGGGAACACTGAAGCTTTCTTT
J: TRBJ1-1
D: NA
V: TRBV4-1
size: NA

CDR3: CASSPREGGFTMNTEAFF
DNA: TGTGCCAGCAGCCCTCGGGAGGGGGGCTTCACCATGAACACTGAAGCTTTCTTT
J: TRBJ1-1
D: NA
V: TRBV11-2
size: NA

CDR3: CASSLPVIRSYGYTF
DNA: TGTGCCAGCAGTCTCCCAGTCATCCGCTCGTATGGCTACACCTTC
J: TRBJ1-2
D: NA
V: TRBV28
size: once

CDR3: CASSQDGQGIYEQYF
DNA: TGCGCCAGCAGCCAAGATGGGCAGGGGATTTACGAGCAGTACTTC
J: TRBJ2-7
D: NA
V: TRBV4-1
size: NA

CDR3: CASRELPGNQPQHF
DNA: TGCGCCAGCAGAGAGCTACCGGGGAATCAGCCCCAGCATTTT
J: TRBJ1-5
D: NA
V: TRBV5-1
size: NA

CDR3: CASSPAVLAAQYF
DNA: TGTGCCAGTAGTCCCGCCGTACTAGCGGCGCAGTATTTT
J: TRBJ2-3
D: TRBD2
V: TRBV19
size: NA

CDR3: CASSQSGQGEAGNTIYF
DNA: TGCGCCAGCAGCCAATCGGGACAGGGGGAAGCTGGAAACACCATATATTTT
J: TRBJ1-3
D: TRBD1
V: TRBV4-1
size: NA

CDR3: CAWSVLGEKLFF
DNA: TGTGCCTGGAGTGTACTTGGTGAAAAACTGTTTTTT
J: TRBJ1-4
D: NA
V: TRBV30
size: NA

CDR3: CASSSTSGLTDTQYF
DNA: TGCGCCAGCAGCTCAACTAGCGGGTTAACAGATACGCAGTATTTT
J: TRBJ2-3
D: TRBD2
V: TRBV5-1
size: NA

CDR3: CASPKTGNEQYF
DNA: TGTGCCAGCCCCAAGACAGGGAACGAGCAGTACTTC
J: TRBJ2-7
D: TRBD1
V: TRBV19
size: NA

CDR3: CAWSPDRVWRPQHF
DNA: TGTGCCTGGAGCCCAGACAGGGTGTGGAGGCCCCAGCATTTT
J: TRBJ1-5
D: TRBD1
V: TRBV30
size: NA